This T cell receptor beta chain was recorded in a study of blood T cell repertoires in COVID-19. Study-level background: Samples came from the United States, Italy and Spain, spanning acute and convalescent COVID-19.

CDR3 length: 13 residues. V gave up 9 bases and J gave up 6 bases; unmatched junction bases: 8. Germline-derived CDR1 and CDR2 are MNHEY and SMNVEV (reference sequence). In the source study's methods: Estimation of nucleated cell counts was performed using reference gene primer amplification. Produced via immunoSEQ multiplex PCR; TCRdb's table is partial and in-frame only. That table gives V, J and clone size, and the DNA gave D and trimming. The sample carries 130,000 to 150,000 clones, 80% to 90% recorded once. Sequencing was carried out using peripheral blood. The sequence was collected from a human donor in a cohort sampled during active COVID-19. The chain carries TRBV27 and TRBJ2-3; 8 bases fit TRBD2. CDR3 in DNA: TGTGCCAGTTGTCGGGGGGGGCTGGATACGCAGTATTTT. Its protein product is CASCRGGLDTQYF.